This T cell receptor (beta chain) was recovered during a study of blood T cell repertoires in COVID-19. CDR3 length: 15 residues. CDR1 and CDR2 (germline): SGHRS, YFSETQ. V lost 0 bases and J 0 bases, leaving 7 bases between the germline ends. To note about this clone: This same CDR3 is encoded by further DNA sequences in the sample.

The assay was immunoSEQ multiplex PCR, and TCRdb's table has in-frame clones only and misses some. The sample holds about 240,000 clones, roughly 82% seen once. The material sequenced was peripheral blood. The rearrangement uses TRBV5-1 and TRBJ1-3; maybe TRBD1 (5 bases). The sequence was collected from a man at least 80 years old with acute or convalescent COVID-19. The chain's CDR3 is CASSLADSSGNTIYF. The DNA for the CDR3 is TGCGCCAGCAGCTTGGCTGACAGCTCTGGAAACACCATATATTTT.